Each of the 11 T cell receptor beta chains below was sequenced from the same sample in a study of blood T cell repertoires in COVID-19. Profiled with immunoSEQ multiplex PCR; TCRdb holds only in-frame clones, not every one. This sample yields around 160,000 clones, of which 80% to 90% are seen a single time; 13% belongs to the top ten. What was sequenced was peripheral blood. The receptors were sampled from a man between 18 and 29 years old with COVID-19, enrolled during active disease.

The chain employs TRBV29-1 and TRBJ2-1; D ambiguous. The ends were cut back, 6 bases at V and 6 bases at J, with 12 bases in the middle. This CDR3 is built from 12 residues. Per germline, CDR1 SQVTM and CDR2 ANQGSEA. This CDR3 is CSVDQAGNEQFF. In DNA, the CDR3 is TGCAGCGTCGACCAGGCAGGCAATGAGCAGTTCTTC.

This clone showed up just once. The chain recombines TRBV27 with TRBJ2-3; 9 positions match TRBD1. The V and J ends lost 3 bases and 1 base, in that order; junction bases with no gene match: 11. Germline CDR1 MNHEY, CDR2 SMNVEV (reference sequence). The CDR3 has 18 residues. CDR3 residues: CASSFSGTGRLGTDTQYF. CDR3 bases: TGTGCCAGCAGTTTCTCGGGGACAGGGAGATTAGGCACAGATACGCAGTATTTT.

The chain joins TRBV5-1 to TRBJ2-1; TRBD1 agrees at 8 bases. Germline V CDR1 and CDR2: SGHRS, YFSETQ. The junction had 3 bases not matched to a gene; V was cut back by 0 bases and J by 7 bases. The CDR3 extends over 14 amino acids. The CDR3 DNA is TGCGCCAGCAGCTTGGCAGGGGGCTGGAATGAGCAGTTCTTC. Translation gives CASSLAGGWNEQFF.

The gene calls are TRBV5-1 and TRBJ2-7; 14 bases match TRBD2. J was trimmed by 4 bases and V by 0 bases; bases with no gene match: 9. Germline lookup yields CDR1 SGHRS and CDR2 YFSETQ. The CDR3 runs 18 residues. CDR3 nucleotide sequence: TGCGCCAGCAGCTTGGACGGGACTAGCGGGAGACAATCATACGAGCAGTACTTC. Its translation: CASSLDGTSGRQSYEQYF.

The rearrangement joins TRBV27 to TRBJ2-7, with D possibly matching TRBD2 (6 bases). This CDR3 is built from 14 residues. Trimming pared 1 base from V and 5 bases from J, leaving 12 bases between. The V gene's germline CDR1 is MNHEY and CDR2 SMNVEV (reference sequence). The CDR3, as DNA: TGTGCCAGCAGTTTATGGTTCGGGGGTAACGAGCAGTACTTC. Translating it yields CASSLWFGGNEQYF.

The CDR3 here is CASSTYSGRAFTSNEQYF. The CDR3 nucleotides are TGTGCCAGCAGTACTTATAGCGGGAGGGCCTTTACTTCTAACGAGCAGTACTTC. This chain connects TRBV7-8 to TRBJ2-7; 11 nucleotides line up with TRBD2. This CDR3 is 18 amino acids long. Per germline, CDR1 SGHVS and CDR2 FQNEAQ. J was trimmed by 5 bases and V by 6 bases; bases with no gene match: 18.

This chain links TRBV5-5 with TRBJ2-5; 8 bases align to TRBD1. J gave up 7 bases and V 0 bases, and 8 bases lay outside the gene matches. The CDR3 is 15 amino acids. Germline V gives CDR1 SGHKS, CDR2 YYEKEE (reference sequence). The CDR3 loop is CASSLGGDRMGTQYF. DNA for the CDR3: TGTGCCAGCAGCTTGGGCGGGGACAGGATGGGGACCCAGTACTTC.

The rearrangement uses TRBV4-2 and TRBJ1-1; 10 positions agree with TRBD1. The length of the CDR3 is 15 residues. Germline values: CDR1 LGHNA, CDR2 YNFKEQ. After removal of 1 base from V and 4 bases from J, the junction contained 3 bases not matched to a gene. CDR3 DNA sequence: TGTGCCAGCAGCCAAGCCAGGACAGGGGGCACTGAAGCTTTCTTT. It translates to CASSQARTGGTEAFF.

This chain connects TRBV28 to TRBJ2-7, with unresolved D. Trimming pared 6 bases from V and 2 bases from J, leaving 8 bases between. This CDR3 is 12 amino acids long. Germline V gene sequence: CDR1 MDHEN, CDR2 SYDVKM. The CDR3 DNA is TGTGCCAGCAGCACTTTCCCCTACGAGCAGTACTTC. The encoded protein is CASSTFPYEQYF.

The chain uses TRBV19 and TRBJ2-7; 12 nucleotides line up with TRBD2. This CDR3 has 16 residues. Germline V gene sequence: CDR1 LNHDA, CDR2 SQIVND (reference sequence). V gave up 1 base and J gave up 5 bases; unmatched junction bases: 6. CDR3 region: CASSIGLAGVYNEQYF. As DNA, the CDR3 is TGTGCCAGTAGTATAGGACTAGCGGGAGTATACAACGAGCAGTACTTC.

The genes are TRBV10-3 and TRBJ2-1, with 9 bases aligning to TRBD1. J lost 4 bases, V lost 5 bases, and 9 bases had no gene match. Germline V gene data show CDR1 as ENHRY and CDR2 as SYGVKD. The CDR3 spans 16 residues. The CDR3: CAISRTGAPLYNEQFF. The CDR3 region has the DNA TGTGCCATCAGTAGGACAGGGGCCCCCCTTTACAATGAGCAGTTCTTC.